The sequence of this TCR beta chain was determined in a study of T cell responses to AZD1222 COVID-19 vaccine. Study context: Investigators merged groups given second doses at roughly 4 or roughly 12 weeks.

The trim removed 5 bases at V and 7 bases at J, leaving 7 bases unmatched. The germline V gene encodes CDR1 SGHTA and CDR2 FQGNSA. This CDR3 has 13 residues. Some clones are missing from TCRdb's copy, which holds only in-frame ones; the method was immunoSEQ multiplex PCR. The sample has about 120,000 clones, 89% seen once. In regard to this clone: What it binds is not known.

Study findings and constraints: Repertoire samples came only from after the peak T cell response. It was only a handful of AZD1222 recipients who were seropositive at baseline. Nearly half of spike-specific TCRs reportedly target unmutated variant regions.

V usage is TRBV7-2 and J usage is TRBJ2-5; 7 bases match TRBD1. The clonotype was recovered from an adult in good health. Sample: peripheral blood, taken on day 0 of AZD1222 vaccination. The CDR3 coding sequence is TGTGCCAGCAGCCTACAGGGGATGGGGACCCAGTACTTC. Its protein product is CASSLQGMGTQYF.